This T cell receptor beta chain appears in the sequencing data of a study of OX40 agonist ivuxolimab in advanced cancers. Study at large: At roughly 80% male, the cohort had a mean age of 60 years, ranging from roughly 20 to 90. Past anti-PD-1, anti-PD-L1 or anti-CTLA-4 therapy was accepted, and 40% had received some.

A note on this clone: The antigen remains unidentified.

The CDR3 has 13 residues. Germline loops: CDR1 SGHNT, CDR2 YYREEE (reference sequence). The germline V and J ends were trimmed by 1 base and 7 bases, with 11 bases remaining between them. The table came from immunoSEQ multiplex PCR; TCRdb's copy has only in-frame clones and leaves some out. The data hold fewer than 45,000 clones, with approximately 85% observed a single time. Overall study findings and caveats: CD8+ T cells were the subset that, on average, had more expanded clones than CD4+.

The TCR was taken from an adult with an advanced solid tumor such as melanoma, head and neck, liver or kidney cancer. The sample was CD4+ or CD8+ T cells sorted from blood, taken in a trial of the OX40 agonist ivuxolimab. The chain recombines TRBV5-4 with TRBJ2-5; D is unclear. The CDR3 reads CASSLPEQRTQYF. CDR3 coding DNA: TGTGCCAGCAGCTTGCCCGAGCAGAGGACCCAGTACTTC. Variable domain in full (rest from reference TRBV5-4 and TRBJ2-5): ETGVTQSPTHLIKTRGQQVTLRCSSQSGHNTVSWYQQALGQGPQFIFQYYREEENGRGNFPPRFSGLQFPNYSSELNVNALELDDSALYLCASSLPEQRTQYFGPGTRLLVL.